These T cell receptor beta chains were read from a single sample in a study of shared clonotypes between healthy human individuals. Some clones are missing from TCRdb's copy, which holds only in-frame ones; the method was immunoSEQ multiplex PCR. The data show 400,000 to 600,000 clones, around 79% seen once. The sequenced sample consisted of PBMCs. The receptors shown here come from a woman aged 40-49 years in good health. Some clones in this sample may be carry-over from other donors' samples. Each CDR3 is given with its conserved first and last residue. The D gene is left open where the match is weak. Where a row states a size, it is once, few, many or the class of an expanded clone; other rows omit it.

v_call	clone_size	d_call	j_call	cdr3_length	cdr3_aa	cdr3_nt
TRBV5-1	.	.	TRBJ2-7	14	CASSGDINFYEQYF	TGCGCCAGCAGCGGGGACATCAACTTCTACGAGCAGTACTTC
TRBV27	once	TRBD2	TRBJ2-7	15	CASSPTSGRPYEQYF	TGTGCCAGCAGTCCCACTAGCGGGAGGCCCTACGAGCAGTACTTC
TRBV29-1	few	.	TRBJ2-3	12	CSVETAADTQYF	TGCAGCGTTGAAACCGCGGCAGATACGCAGTATTTT
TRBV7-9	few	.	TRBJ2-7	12	CASSLSPYEQYF	TGTGCCAGCAGCTTATCCCCCTACGAGCAGTACTTC
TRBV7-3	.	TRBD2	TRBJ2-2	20	CASSTPGQGLAGSNTGELFF	TGTGCCAGCAGCACCCCGGGACAGGGACTAGCGGGTTCGAACACCGGGGAGCTGTTTTTT
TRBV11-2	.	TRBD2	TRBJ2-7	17	CASSSGTSGRVAGEQYF	TGTGCCAGCAGCTCGGGGACTAGCGGGAGGGTGGCAGGCGAGCAGTACTTC
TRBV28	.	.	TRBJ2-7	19	CASRLGRLNSLVRSYEQYF	TGTGCCAGCAGACTTGGACGTCTAAACTCGTTAGTAAGATCCTACGAGCAGTACTTC
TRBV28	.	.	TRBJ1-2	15	CASRREWGYLFGYTF	TGTGCCAGCAGGCGCGAGTGGGGGTACCTATTTGGCTACACCTTC
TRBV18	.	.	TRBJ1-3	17	CASSPSGRALSGNTIYF	TGTGCCAGCTCACCAAGTGGCAGGGCCCTCTCTGGAAACACCATATATTTT
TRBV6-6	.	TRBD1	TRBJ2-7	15	CASSYHTGTGYEQYF	TGTGCCAGCAGTTACCATACCGGGACAGGGTACGAGCAGTACTTC
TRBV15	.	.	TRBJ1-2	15	CATSREGRGRYGYTF	TGTGCCACCAGCAGAGAAGGCAGGGGCCGATATGGCTACACCTTC
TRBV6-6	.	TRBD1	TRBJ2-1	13	CASRRQGATEQFF	TGTGCCAGCAGACGACAGGGGGCGACTGAGCAGTTCTTC